Included here is one T cell receptor (beta chain) sequence, with context. The CDR3 is 17 amino acids. With 6 bases clipped from V and 2 bases from J, the junction kept 15 bases outside the gene matches. Germline values: CDR1 MDHEN, CDR2 SYDVKM. TCRdb's copy holds only in-frame clones and misses some; the assay was immunoSEQ multiplex PCR. Here the sample spans around 170,000 clones, 88% being singletons. This sample was taken from a study of blood T cell repertoires in COVID-19. Overall study context: T cells, B-cell-depleted T cells, or PBMCs supplied cDNA or gDNA.

Participants had their cohort set by participant-reported clinical history. Recovered status applied to Cohort 3 donors who had two consecutive negative PCRs. It also applied to those with clearance or with symptom resolution. Sequencing was performed on PBMCs or T cells enriched from blood (not recorded which). The clonotype originates from a woman aged 18-29 years who had recovered from COVID-19. The J gene is TRBJ1-1, the V gene TRBV28, with 7 bases aligning to TRBD1. The CDR3 bases are TGTGCCAGCAGGACACCGGGACAGTTAATCAAAAACACTGAAGCTTTCTTT. Its translation: CASRTPGQLIKNTEAFF.